This T cell receptor beta chain was recorded in a study of blood T cell repertoires in COVID-19. Study in general: The United States, Italy and Spain supplied acute and convalescent COVID-19 samples. PBMCs, B-cell-depleted T cells, or T cells were the source of the cDNA or gDNA that made up the material.

The count of this clone is one. The CDR3 is 14 amino acids. V was pared by 8 bases and J by 0 bases, with 11 bases between. Germline assignment: CDR1 LNHDA and CDR2 SQIVND (reference sequence). Original handling: The authors estimated nucleated cell counts from reference gene primer amplification. Only in-frame clones appear in the TCRdb table, and some are missing; sequencing was by immunoSEQ multiplex PCR. The V and J calls and clone size were taken over from that table, and D and trimming were inferred from the DNA. This table has hundreds of thousands of clones, roughly 86% appearing once. This receptor was identified in a woman in her fifties or sixties who had recovered from COVID-19. This chain joins TRBV19 and TRBJ1-3; D gene unclear. The sample consisted of peripheral blood. CDR3 sequence reads: CASREVPSGNTIYF. CDR3 DNA sequence: TGTGCCAGTCGCGAAGTTCCCTCTGGAAACACCATATATTTT.